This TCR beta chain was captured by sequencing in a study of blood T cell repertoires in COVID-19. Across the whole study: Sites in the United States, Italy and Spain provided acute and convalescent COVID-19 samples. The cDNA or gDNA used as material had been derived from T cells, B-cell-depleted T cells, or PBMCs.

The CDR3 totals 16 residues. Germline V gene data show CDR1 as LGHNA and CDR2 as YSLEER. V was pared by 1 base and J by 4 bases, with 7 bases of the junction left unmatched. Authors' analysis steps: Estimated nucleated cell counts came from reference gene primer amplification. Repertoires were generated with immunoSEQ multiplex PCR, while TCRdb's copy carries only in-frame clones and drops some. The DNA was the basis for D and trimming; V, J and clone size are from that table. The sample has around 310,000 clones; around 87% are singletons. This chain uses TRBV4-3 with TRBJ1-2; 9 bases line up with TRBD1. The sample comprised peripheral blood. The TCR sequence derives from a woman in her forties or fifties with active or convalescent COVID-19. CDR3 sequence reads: CASSQASTGGFYGYTF. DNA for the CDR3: TGCGCCAGCAGCCAAGCATCGACAGGGGGTTTCTATGGCTACACCTTC.